The entry below gives a single T cell receptor beta chain sequence along with its context. Its cognate antigen is unknown. The CDR3 ends on some other residue instead of the conserved phenylalanine or tryptophan, so this is likely a read error. From the reads, TCRdb called clonotypes with MiXCR, one entry per CDR3 protein. The sample yields fewer than 1,000,000 distinct CDR3 sequences, around 30% seen once. This CDR3 comprises 13 residues. V lost 6 bases and J lost 5, with 15 bases in between. Germline CDR1 and CDR2: DFQATT and SNEGSKA (reference sequence). The data stem from a study of T cell repertoires in cytomegalovirus infection. Study context: Evidence of both CMV infection and a matching HLA type came from public TCR beta signatures. Study-wide findings and caveats: In two of eight donors, the top clonotype was HLA-C-restricted CMV-specific. People with CMV and the relevant HLA were identified by cumulative public TCR beta family frequency.

This TCR came from a human donor in good health (CMV status not recorded). Some clones in this sample may be carry-over from other donors' samples. Sequenced material: cultured CD8+ T cells from PBMCs, taken from culture after CMV antigen stimulation. The chain carries TRBV20-1 and TRBJ2-3; possible D gene TRBD2, 5 bases. CDR3 sequence: CSAALGREDTQYS. The CDR3, as DNA: TGCAGTGCCGCATTGGGTCGGGAAGATACGCAGTATTCT.